The 30 T cell receptor beta chains below all came from one sample that was sequenced in a study of cytomegalovirus exposure and HLA in healthy donors. PCR used 60 Vbeta primers and 13 Jbeta primers. Method: immunoSEQ multiplex PCR; TCRdb's copy keeps in-frame clones and lacks some. The data contain more than 90,000 clones, around 77% of them singletons. Sequencing input: PBMCs. Receptors originate from a man aged 50-60 years in good health and CMV-seropositive.

Points on this clone: Its ends do not fully match the called genes, so a read error is possible. The chain recombines TRBV4-1 with TRBJ2-1, with D tentatively TRBD1 (6 bases). The V gene's germline CDR1 is MGHRA and CDR2 YSYEKL. The CDR3 is 19 amino acids. The CDR3 here is CASSQVIRPGQRTYNVQFF. The CDR3 nucleotides are TGCGCCAGCAGCCAAGTTATCAGACCCGGACAGAGGACCTACAATGTGCAGTTCTTC.

The chain employs TRBV9 and TRBJ2-3, with a tentative D call TRBD2 (6 bases). Germline values: CDR1 SGDLS, CDR2 YYNGEE. This CDR3 spans 16 amino acids. Between the trimmed V and J ends, which lost 0 bases and 2 bases, there was a span of 13 bases. CDR3 coding DNA: TGTGCCAGCAGCGTAGCTCTTAGCGGCTTCACAGATACGCAGTATTTT. The encoded protein is CASSVALSGFTDTQYF. Using reference TRBV9 and TRBJ2-3 for the parts outside the CDR3, the full variable domain is DSGVTQTPKHLITATGQRVTLRCSPRSGDLSVYWYQQSLDQGLQFLIQYYNGEERAKGNILERFSAQQFPDLHSELNLSSLELGDSALYFCASSVALSGFTDTQYFGPGTRLTVL.

The genes are TRBV9 and TRBJ2-1; a possible D gene is TRBD1 (6 bases). The V end was cut by 4 bases, the J end by 4 bases, with 15 bases between. Germline CDR1 SGDLS, CDR2 YYNGEE. The CDR3 length is 15 residues. The CDR3 here is CASSPTGSLYNEQFF. The CDR3, as DNA: TGTGCCAGCAGCCCGACAGGTTCCCTATACAATGAGCAGTTCTTC.

This clone was counted between two and nine times. The V and J genes are TRBV18 and TRBJ2-3; the match to TRBD1 covers 8 bases. V shed 3 bases, J shed 11 bases, and the junction held 10 bases outside the gene matches. The CDR3 has 14 residues. Germline CDR1 KGHSH, CDR2 LQKENI. Here the CDR3 reads CASSPTDREDEQYF. The CDR3 coding sequence is TGTGCCAGCTCACCTACGGACAGGGAGGATGAGCAGTATTTT.

This clone was picked up a small number of times. The genes are TRBV6-1 and TRBJ1-1; 8 bases are shared with TRBD1. This CDR3 region has 13 residues. CDR1 is MNHNS, CDR2 SASEGT, per germline. J was trimmed by 6 bases and V by 7 bases; bases with no gene match: 7. As DNA, the CDR3 is TGTGCCAGCACCCGAACAGGGGGGGCTGAAGCTTTCTTT. As protein: CASTRTGGAEAFF.

The chain links TRBV28 to TRBJ2-2; TRBD2 aligns across 7 bases. J was trimmed by 5 bases and V by 6 bases; bases with no gene match: 9. The length of the CDR3 is 15 residues. The germline CDR1 and CDR2 sequences are MDHEN and SYDVKM. In nucleotides, the CDR3 is TGTGCCAGCAGCCCTCATGGGGGGGGGACCGGGGAGCTGTTTTTT. Protein sequence: CASSPHGGGTGELFF.

V usage is TRBV5-1 and J usage is TRBJ2-2, with TRBD1 identical over 9 bases. This CDR3 comprises 15 residues. The germline CDR1 and CDR2 sequences are SGHRS and YFSETQ. V shed 4 bases and J 4 bases; nucleotides not matched to a gene: 5. This CDR3 reads CASSPDRGGTGELFF. DNA for the CDR3: TGCGCCAGCAGCCCAGACAGGGGGGGCACCGGGGAGCTGTTTTTT.

For this clone: At one of its ends the junction is not consistent with the germline gene, which may arise from a read error. The same CDR3 is also encoded by other DNA sequences in this sample. The chain recombines TRBV6-1 with TRBJ1-6; 8 bases match TRBD1. This CDR3 has 16 residues. Germline V gene lookup returns CDR1 MNHNS and CDR2 SASEGT. The CDR3 coding sequence is TGTGCCAGCAGTGCCCGGACAGGGATATATAATTCCCCCCTCCACTTT. Encoded protein: CASSARTGIYNSPLHF.

This clone appeared once. The V call is TRBV27, the J call TRBJ2-6; D is undetermined. The V gene's germline CDR1 is MNHEY and CDR2 SMNVEV (reference sequence). This CDR3 region has 16 residues. Trimming took off 8 bases at V and 0 bases at J, with 14 bases between the two ends. CDR3 bases: TGTGCCAGCCGTCTATTTCAAGCCTCTGGGGCCAACGTCCTGACTTTC. This gives the protein CASRLFQASGANVLTF. Full variable domain (outside the CDR3, taken from reference TRBV27 and TRBJ2-6): EAQVTQNPRYLITVTGKKLTVTCSQNMNHEYMSWYRQDPGLGLRQIYYSMNVEVTDKGDVPEGYKVSRKEKRNFPLILESPSPNQTSLYFCASRLFQASGANVLTFGAGSRLTVL.

The V call is TRBV13, the J call TRBJ1-2; D is ambiguous. Germline V CDR1 and CDR2: PRHDT, FYEKMQ (reference sequence). The CDR3 spans 13 residues. Trimming shortened V by 0 bases and J by 6 bases, and 8 bases separated the two germline ends. The DNA of the CDR3 is TGTGCCAGCAGCTTAGGGCAGAGGGATGGCTACACCTTC. This gives the protein CASSLGQRDGYTF.

V usage is TRBV6-5 and J usage is TRBJ2-2; 9 bases line up with TRBD1. Trimming took 6 bases from V and 6 from J; bases not matched to a gene: 8. The CDR3 extends over 15 amino acids. CDR1 is MNHEY and CDR2 is SVGAGI in the germline V gene. CDR3 DNA sequence: TGTGCCAGCAGGGAACCACAGGGGGCATCCGGGGAGCTGTTTTTT. As protein: CASREPQGASGELFF.

This clone was found once. The chain employs TRBV5-6 and TRBJ1-2; weak D call: TRBD1 (5 bases). V dropped 0 bases and J dropped 0 bases, with 9 bases sitting between them. CDR3 length equals 15 residues. Looked up from germline, CDR1 is SGHDT and CDR2 is YYEEEE. CDR3 bases: TGTGCCAGCAGCTTGGTGGGGGGAGCTAACTATGGCTACACCTTC. Translated: CASSLVGGANYGYTF.

The chain links TRBV5-1 to TRBJ2-7; TRBD1 agrees at 11 bases. This CDR3 contains 16 residues. The trim removed 0 bases at V and 4 bases at J, leaving 6 bases unmatched. Germline CDR1 and CDR2: SGHRS and YFSETQ. The CDR3 DNA reads as TGCGCCAGCAGCTTGGACGGACAGGGGGCGCGGTACGAGCAGTACTTC. Encoded protein: CASSLDGQGARYEQYF.

The chain uses TRBV10-1 and TRBJ2-5; 7 bases are shared with TRBD2. From germline, CDR1 is WNHNN and CDR2 SYGVQD (reference sequence). V was pared by 2 bases and J by 6 bases, with 9 bases of the junction left unmatched. The CDR3 sequence is 15 residues long. Written as DNA, the CDR3 is TGCGCCAGCAGTGAGACAAGCGGGATCGAGAAGACCCAGTACTTC. Its translation is CASSETSGIEKTQYF.

The chain is built from TRBV10-2 and TRBJ1-2; 10 nucleotides match TRBD1. The ends lost 8 bases at V and 4 bases at J; junction bases unmatched: 1. The CDR3 is made up of 12 amino acids. Germline V CDR1 and CDR2: WSHSY, SAAADI. CDR3 in amino acids: CASGDRGYGYTF. CDR3 DNA: TGCGCCAGCGGGGACAGGGGCTATGGCTACACCTTC.

CDR3 residues: CASSSSSPLHF. The CDR3 DNA follows: TGTGCCAGCAGTAGCTCTTCCCCCCTCCACTTT. This sequence joins TRBV28 and TRBJ1-6, with D hard to call. This CDR3 is built from 11 residues. The V and J ends lost 5 bases and 13 bases respectively, with 9 bases between them. Germline V lookup: CDR1 MDHEN, CDR2 SYDVKM.

The genes are TRBV10-3 and TRBJ2-7; 8 bases are a match to TRBD1. The CDR3 totals 15 residues. Per germline, CDR1 ENHRY and CDR2 SYGVKD. The ends lost 5 bases at V and 6 bases at J; junction bases unmatched: 12. The CDR3, as DNA: TGTGCCATCAGTCCACAGGGGGGCTCGTTGCTCGAGCAGTACTTC. Amino acids: CAISPQGGSLLEQYF.

The genes are TRBV25-1 and TRBJ2-1, with 10 bases that match TRBD2. Germline loops: CDR1 MGHDK, CDR2 SYGVNS. J lost 6 bases, V lost 4 bases, and 9 bases had no gene match. The CDR3 runs to 16 residues. The chain's CDR3 is CASSGLGTSVGNEQFF. CDR3 sequence (DNA): TGTGCCAGCAGTGGACTGGGGACTAGCGTAGGCAATGAGCAGTTCTTC. Combining the CDR3 with reference TRBV25-1 and TRBJ2-1 gives the whole variable domain EADIYQTPRYLVIGTGKKITLECSQTMGHDKMYWYQQDPGMELHLIHYSYGVNSTEKGDLSSESTVSRIRTEHFPLTLESARPSHTSQYLCASSGLGTSVGNEQFFGPGTRLTVL.

This chain links TRBV21-1 with TRBJ2-2; the table calls TRBD2, which could not be checked here. TRBV21-1 is classified as a pseudogene. The CDR3 totals 16 residues. The CDR3 coding sequence is TGTGCCAGCAGCAAAGGTGCAGGGAGGCAGACCGGGGAGCTGTTTTTT. Its translation is CASSKGAGRQTGELFF.

This chain uses TRBV2 with TRBJ2-4; D is possibly TRBD1 (6 bases). Germline V gene data show CDR1 as SNHLY and CDR2 as FYNNEI. The CDR3 covers 15 residues. The V and J ends lost 3 bases and 3 bases respectively, with 12 bases between them. This CDR3 reads CASSDSRGNKNIQYF. In nucleotides, the CDR3 is TGTGCCAGCAGTGATAGCAGGGGAAACAAAAACATTCAGTACTTC.

This chain uses TRBV7-2 with TRBJ2-7, with 7 bases that match TRBD1. The V and J ends lost 5 bases and 3 bases, in that order; junction bases with no gene match: 10. The CDR3 consists of 15 residues. Germline-derived CDR1 and CDR2 are SGHTA and FQGNSA. The DNA of the CDR3 is TGTGCCAGCAGCGCCCACCGGGACAGTTACTACGAGCAGTACTTC. Amino acids: CASSAHRDSYYEQYF.

V usage is TRBV2 and J usage is TRBJ1-1, with a possible D match to TRBD1 (5 bases). Germline V gives CDR1 SNHLY, CDR2 FYNNEI. The ends were cut back, 6 bases at V and 0 bases at J, with 17 bases in the middle. This CDR3 contains 16 residues. CDR3 nucleotide sequence: TGTGCCAGCAGATGGGGTGGGGGGTCCGTGAACACTGAAGCTTTCTTT. It encodes CASRWGGGSVNTEAFF.

This clone has only a few counts. The rearrangement uses TRBV7-9 and TRBJ2-7; D not resolved. CDR1 and CDR2 (germline): SEHNR, FQNEAQ (reference sequence). Trimming left V 5 bases short and J 5 bases short, with 16 bases between. CDR3 length: 14 residues. The CDR3 DNA follows: TGTGCCAGCAGCGGCCGATCAGTTGTGAACGAGCAGTACTTC. It encodes CASSGRSVVNEQYF.

V gene TRBV18 combines with J gene TRBJ2-3; TRBD2 aligns across 9 bases. The CDR3 runs to 16 residues. V shed 0 bases and J 5 bases; nucleotides not matched to a gene: 6. The germline V gene encodes CDR1 KGHSH and CDR2 LQKENI. The CDR3 sequence is CASSPPGGGARDTQYF. CDR3 DNA: TGTGCCAGCTCACCACCGGGCGGGGGGGCCAGAGATACGCAGTATTTT.

The J gene is TRBJ1-4, the V gene TRBV6-5; 10 positions match TRBD1. There are 15 residues in the CDR3. CDR1 is MNHEY and CDR2 is SVGAGI in the germline V gene. V lost 6 bases and J lost 6; bases outside the gene matches: 7. The CDR3 here is CASRPHGTGDEKLFF. CDR3 sequence (DNA): TGTGCCAGCAGACCCCACGGGACAGGGGATGAAAAACTGTTTTTT.

This clone came up a few times. The chain has TRBV7-8 and TRBJ2-7, with D maybe TRBD2 (5 bases). Germline CDR1 SGHVS, CDR2 FQNEAQ. With 2 bases removed from V and 6 bases from J, the gap between germline ends came to 17 bases. This CDR3 has 15 amino acids. The CDR3 DNA sequence: TGTGCCAGCAGCTTACGGACTGCATCTCCCTCCGAGCAGTACTTC. As protein: CASSLRTASPSEQYF.

The V gene is TRBV2, the J gene TRBJ1-3; D uncertain. Germline CDR1 SNHLY, CDR2 FYNNEI. The CDR3 length is 14 residues. V was shortened by 2 bases and J by 0 bases, with 5 bases between the two germline ends. In nucleotides, the CDR3 is TGTGCCAGCAGTGAACCGGGCTCTGGAAACACCATATATTTT. Translation gives CASSEPGSGNTIYF.

The chain couples TRBV5-4 to TRBJ1-2, with 9 bases that match TRBD1. Germline assignment: CDR1 SGHNT and CDR2 YYREEE (reference sequence). The junction had 6 bases not matched to a gene; V was cut back by 5 bases and J by 4 bases. This CDR3 region has 14 residues. The CDR3: CASREQGAGYGYTF. The CDR3 DNA reads as TGTGCCAGCAGAGAACAGGGGGCCGGCTATGGCTACACCTTC.

This clone showed up just a few times. The rearrangement links TRBV6-5 to TRBJ1-5; D gene unclear. The CDR3 contains 15 residues. Germline CDR1 MNHEY, CDR2 SVGAGI. Trimming took 7 bases from V and 2 from J, leaving 15 bases between them. DNA of the CDR3: TGTGCCAGCACCCCGGGAGCCCGGGGCAATCAGCCCCAGCATTTT. Translated, it gives CASTPGARGNQPQHF.

The CDR3 DNA sequence: TGCGCCAGCAGCTCCCTGAATGACATCTATGGCTACACCTTC. This gives the protein CASSSLNDIYGYTF. The chain has TRBV5-1 and TRBJ1-2; D is undetermined. The CDR3 runs 14 residues. CDR1 is SGHRS, CDR2 YFSETQ, per germline. The V end lost 3 bases, the J end lost 4 bases, and 13 bases lay between the germline ends.